The 17 T cell receptor beta chains presented below share a single source sample, sequenced in a study of blood T cell repertoires in COVID-19. Produced via immunoSEQ multiplex PCR; TCRdb's table is partial and in-frame only. The sample lists about 180,000 clones; approximately 86% were seen once. The sample was peripheral blood. The source is a woman aged 25 to 39 with active or convalescent COVID-19.

The chain has TRBV19 and TRBJ1-5; D not resolved. CDR3 size: 14 residues. The V and J ends lost 4 bases and 0 bases respectively, with 7 bases between them. Germline CDR1 and CDR2: LNHDA and SQIVND (reference sequence). The CDR3 spells CASSRDYSNQPQHF. The CDR3, as DNA: TGTGCCAGTAGTAGAGACTATAGCAATCAGCCCCAGCATTTT.

The V call is TRBV28, the J call TRBJ1-2; D unclear. Germline V CDR1 and CDR2: MDHEN, SYDVKM. The V and J ends lost 1 base and 5 bases respectively, with 14 bases between them. CDR3 length: 15 amino acids. CDR3 DNA sequence: TGTGCCAGCAGTTTATTCTCTTTGGTGGCTTATGGCTACACCTTC. Translating it yields CASSLFSLVAYGYTF.

V usage is TRBV11-3 and J usage is TRBJ2-1; 10 nucleotides align to TRBD1. CDR3 length: 14 amino acids. Trimming removed 5 bases from V and 7 bases from J; junction bases left unmatched: 5. Germline values: CDR1 SGHNT, CDR2 YENEEA. The CDR3 DNA reads as TGTGCCAGCAGCAGACAGGGGGCGGGAAATGAGCAGTTCTTC. It encodes CASSRQGAGNEQFF.

V and J are TRBV28 and TRBJ2-3; 7 bases align to TRBD2. The CDR3 loop spans 17 amino acids. J lost 3 bases, V lost 2 bases, and 11 bases had no gene match. Germline CDR1 MDHEN, CDR2 SYDVKM. This CDR3 reads CASSLGRRTRQTDTQYF. The CDR3 nucleotides are TGTGCCAGCAGTTTAGGGAGGAGGACTAGGCAAACAGATACGCAGTATTTT.

This chain joins TRBV20-1 and TRBJ1-2; D is undetermined. The CDR3 consists of 10 residues. CDR1 DFQATT and CDR2 SNEGSKA come from the germline V gene (reference sequence). The germline V and J ends were trimmed by 3 bases and 8 bases, with 7 bases remaining between them. The CDR3 DNA is TGCAGTGCTAGCCGCGGCGGCTACACCTTC. Translated, it gives CSASRGGYTF.

This rearrangement joins TRBV11-3 to TRBJ1-4; weak D call: TRBD1 (6 bases). V lost 5 bases to trimming and J lost 8 bases, with 15 bases between them. This CDR3 has 14 amino acids. Germline CDR1 SGHNT, CDR2 YENEEA. The CDR3 nucleotides read TGTGCCAGCAGCCCTCGGGGGGCGAAGGAAAAACTGTTTTTT. It codes for CASSPRGAKEKLFF.

The gene calls are TRBV28 and TRBJ2-1; tentatively, D is TRBD2 (5 bases). CDR3 length: 15 amino acids. Trimming removed 1 base at V and 7 bases at J, with 14 bases between. The germline gives CDR1 MDHEN, CDR2 SYDVKM. DNA of the CDR3: TGTGCCAGCAGTTTATATACGGGAAAGGGAAATGAGCAGTTCTTC. Translating it yields CASSLYTGKGNEQFF.

V usage is TRBV19 and J usage is TRBJ1-1; no firm D call. Germline assignment: CDR1 LNHDA and CDR2 SQIVND (reference sequence). This CDR3 region has 13 residues. Trimming left V 8 bases short and J 0 bases short, with 10 bases between. CDR3 DNA sequence: TGTGCCAGTGCTGACACGGTGAACACTGAAGCTTTCTTT. Protein product: CASADTVNTEAFF.

The chain recombines TRBV2 with TRBJ1-3, with 10 positions matching TRBD1. The CDR3 runs 17 residues. The V gene's germline CDR1 is SNHLY and CDR2 FYNNEI. V dropped 3 bases and J dropped 4; count of bases not matched to a gene: 9. The CDR3 DNA sequence: TGTGCCAGCAGTGATGGGACAGGGGTTTATAGCGGAAACACCATATATTTT. As protein: CASSDGTGVYSGNTIYF.

The table lists this clone with a count of one. The chain employs TRBV7-8 and TRBJ1-5; D unresolved. Deletions cut 5 bases from V and 2 bases from J, with 7 bases between. Germline V gives CDR1 SGHVS, CDR2 FQNEAQ. The CDR3 is 13 residues long. CDR3 DNA sequence: TGTGCCAGCAGCCGTGCGGGCAATCAGCCCCAGCATTTT. It codes for CASSRAGNQPQHF.

The gene calls are TRBV6-5 and TRBJ2-7, with TRBD1 identical over 9 bases. Germline trimming cut 0 bases from V and 4 bases from J; bases unmatched to any gene: 7. In germline, CDR1 is MNHEY, CDR2 SVGAGI. CDR3 size: 16 residues. The chain's CDR3 is CASSYSYSGQGYEQYF. The CDR3 region has the DNA TGTGCCAGCAGTTACTCGTATTCGGGACAGGGATACGAGCAGTACTTC.

CDR3 amino acids: CASSQVQRGATTDTQYF. The CDR3 region has the DNA TGCGCCAGCAGCCAAGTACAGCGGGGTGCCACAACAGATACGCAGTATTTT. This chain joins TRBV4-1 and TRBJ2-3; TRBD2 matches at 7 bases. Germline CDR1 and CDR2: MGHRA and YSYEKL. This CDR3 has 17 residues. V shed 1 base, J shed 3 bases, and the junction held 10 bases outside the gene matches.

The chain links TRBV20-1 to TRBJ2-5; no clear D gene. The CDR3 sequence is 11 residues long. CDR1 is DFQATT and CDR2 is SNEGSKA in the germline V gene (reference sequence). The V and J ends lost 6 bases and 3 bases respectively, with 8 bases between them. CDR3 sequence: CSAGFKETQYF. In nucleotides, the CDR3 is TGCAGTGCGGGCTTTAAAGAGACCCAGTACTTC.

V usage is TRBV21-1 and J usage is TRBJ1-5. TRBV21-1 is designated a pseudogene. There are 13 residues in the CDR3. Written as DNA, the CDR3 is TGTGCCAGCAGCAAAGTAGCCCCTTTTAGGCAGCATTTT. Protein sequence: CASSKVAPFRQHF.

This clone has only a few counts. The V and J genes are TRBV2 and TRBJ1-5; a weak D match, TRBD1 (6 bases). Trimming stripped 1 base from V and 6 bases from J, with 13 bases between. The length of the CDR3 is 15 residues. From germline, CDR1 is SNHLY and CDR2 FYNNEI. CDR3 amino acids: CASSEERGAGQPQHF. Written as DNA, the CDR3 is TGTGCCAGCAGTGAAGAGCGGGGGGCAGGTCAGCCCCAGCATTTT.

CDR3 coding DNA: TGTGCCAGTAGTATTTCCAGGCCCAGGACAGATACGCAGTATTTT. Its protein product is CASSISRPRTDTQYF. The J gene is TRBJ2-3, the V gene TRBV19; D remains unclear. The CDR3 length is 15 residues. The V gene's germline CDR1 is LNHDA and CDR2 SQIVND (reference sequence). Between the trimmed V and J ends, which lost 3 bases and 3 bases, there was a span of 13 bases.

The chain employs TRBV11-3 and TRBJ1-1; weak D call: TRBD1 (5 bases). This CDR3 has 15 residues. Germline V lookup: CDR1 SGHNT, CDR2 YENEEA. V lost 1 base to trimming and J lost 5 bases, with 14 bases between them. CDR3 in DNA: TGTGCCAGCAGCTTAGCGGGGGGGAGGGATACTGAAGCTTTCTTT. This gives the protein CASSLAGGRDTEAFF.